These 24 T cell receptor beta chains share one sample of origin, sequenced in a study of OX40 agonist ivuxolimab in advanced cancers. TCRdb keeps only in-frame clones here, not all; method: immunoSEQ multiplex PCR. The sample comprises about 25,000 clones, approximately 83% of which are singletons, and 35% to 50% rests with the top ten. Sequenced material: CD4+ or CD8+ T cells sorted from blood, taken in a trial of the OX40 agonist ivuxolimab. These TCRs come from an adult with an advanced solid tumor such as melanoma, head and neck, liver or kidney cancer.

This clone was seen more than once but under ten times. The rearrangement uses TRBV5-6 and TRBJ1-1; D is unclear. V lost 0 bases and J lost 0, with 6 bases in between. Germline V gene sequence: CDR1 SGHDT, CDR2 YYEEEE. This CDR3 contains 14 residues. As DNA, the CDR3 is TGTGCCAGCAGCTTGGCGATGATGAACACTGAAGCTTTCTTT. Translating gives CASSLAMMNTEAFF.

This rearrangement joins TRBV4-2 to TRBJ2-7; tentative D call: TRBD1 (6 bases). CDR1 and CDR2 (germline): LGHNA, YNFKEQ. V shed 3 bases and J shed 5 bases, with 14 bases lying between them. The length of the CDR3 is 14 residues. The CDR3 here is CASSQSMGANEQYF. CDR3 sequence (DNA): TGTGCCAGCAGCCAGTCAATGGGGGCCAACGAGCAGTACTTC.

V gene TRBV6-1 combines with J gene TRBJ2-3; 7 nucleotides agree with TRBD1. CDR3 length equals 16 residues. Germline V gene sequence: CDR1 MNHNS, CDR2 SASEGT. With V trimmed by 4 bases and J by 1 base, 8 bases remained unmatched. This chain's CDR3 is CASSVTGVSGTDTQYF. The DNA of the CDR3 is TGTGCCAGCAGTGTAACAGGGGTCTCGGGCACAGATACGCAGTATTTT.

The chain is built from TRBV27 and TRBJ2-1; D perhaps matches TRBD2 (5 bases). V was cut by 3 bases and J by 2 bases, with 8 bases left in between. CDR1 MNHEY and CDR2 SMNVEV come from the germline V gene (reference sequence). The CDR3 contains 14 residues. The CDR3 nucleotides read TGTGCCAGCAGTTTTTCCGGGACCTACAATGAGCAGTTCTTC. As protein: CASSFSGTYNEQFF.

This rearrangement joins TRBV14 to TRBJ1-5; D gene unclear. This CDR3 comprises 13 residues. Germline lookup yields CDR1 SGHDN and CDR2 FVKESK. V was cut by 1 base and J by 7 bases, with 8 bases left in between. For the CDR3, the DNA is TGTGCCAGCAGCCAAGGTATGGGGCAGCCCCAGCATTTT. Its translation is CASSQGMGQPQHF.

The V gene is TRBV10-1, the J gene TRBJ2-7, with TRBD2 matching 8 bases. The CDR3 sequence is 16 residues long. CDR1 is WNHNN, CDR2 SYGVQD, per germline (reference sequence). The V gene end was trimmed by 2 bases and the J gene end by 4 bases; junction bases not matched to a gene: 10. CDR3 coding DNA: TGCGCCAGCAGTGAGGGGCGGGAGGTCCTAGGGTACGAGCAGTACTTC. Translation gives CASSEGREVLGYEQYF.

This chain uses TRBV25-1 with TRBJ1-6; D gene ambiguous. CDR1 MGHDK and CDR2 SYGVNS come from the germline V gene. V shed 3 bases and J shed 6 bases, with 9 bases lying between them. The CDR3 extends over 14 amino acids. Here the CDR3 DNA reads TGTGCCAGCAGTGAGGGGATGGGTAATTCACCCCTCCACTTT. Its protein product is CASSEGMGNSPLHF.

The V and J genes are TRBV27 and TRBJ1-2; TRBD1 might be the D (5 bases). The CDR3 consists of 14 residues. V was cut by 6 bases and J by 3 bases, with 14 bases left in between. Germline V gene data show CDR1 as MNHEY and CDR2 as SMNVEV (reference sequence). The CDR3 region is CASRITGAHYGYTF. The CDR3 nucleotides are TGTGCCAGCAGGATTACAGGAGCTCACTATGGCTACACCTTC.

The genes are TRBV2 and TRBJ2-7; D gene uncertain. This CDR3 has 13 residues. V shed 7 bases and J shed 7 bases, with 17 bases lying between them. Germline V gives CDR1 SNHLY, CDR2 FYNNEI. The CDR3 loop is CASKGPLGLEQYF. DNA of the CDR3: TGTGCCAGCAAGGGCCCCCTCGGGTTAGAGCAGTACTTC.

This clone was counted only a few times. The chain is built from TRBV6-1 and TRBJ2-5; D is perhaps TRBD2 (6 bases). Germline values: CDR1 MNHNS, CDR2 SASEGT. V shed 3 bases and J shed 9 bases, with 17 bases lying between them. The CDR3 totals 14 residues. The CDR3 coding sequence is TGTGCCAGCAGTGATTTAGGCGGAGGGAGAGCCCAGTACTTC. It specifies CASSDLGGGRAQYF.

V gene TRBV5-4 combines with J gene TRBJ2-1; TRBD2 matches at 9 bases. The ends lost 1 base at V and 7 bases at J; junction bases unmatched: 6. The CDR3 is made up of 15 amino acids. The germline CDR1 and CDR2 sequences are SGHNT and YYREEE (reference sequence). In nucleotides, the CDR3 is TGTGCCAGCAGCTTGTTGCGGGAGGGCCGGAATGAGCAGTTCTTC. Its translation is CASSLLREGRNEQFF.

In this sample, this clone turned up a few times. DNA for the CDR3: TGTGCCAGCAGTCCTTCGGACCTACCTTTGGAAGCTTTCTTT. Amino acids: CASSPSDLPLEAFF. The chain combines TRBV28 with TRBJ1-1, with D unresolved. The CDR3 covers 14 residues. V lost 5 bases, J lost 8 bases, and 18 bases lay in between. Germline V gives CDR1 MDHEN, CDR2 SYDVKM.

CDR3 sequence reads: CASRPPAYNSPLHF. The CDR3 DNA follows: TGTGCCAGCCGACCCCCGGCCTATAATTCACCCCTCCACTTT. The J gene is TRBJ1-6, the V gene TRBV6-5; no definite D call. The ends were cut back, 8 bases at V and 2 bases at J, with 10 bases in the middle. This CDR3 has 14 amino acids. Germline V gene sequence: CDR1 MNHEY, CDR2 SVGAGI.

This clone was seen a handful of times. The CDR3: CASSEQGHHQPQHF. CDR3 nucleotides: TGTGCCAGCAGTGAACAGGGACACCATCAGCCCCAGCATTTT. The chain uses TRBV27 and TRBJ1-5, with D perhaps matching TRBD1 (6 bases). Germline assignment: CDR1 MNHEY and CDR2 SMNVEV (reference sequence). Trimming cost V 5 bases and J 5 bases, with 13 bases left between them. The CDR3 sequence is 14 residues long.

This sequence joins TRBV19 and TRBJ2-5; either TRBD1 or TRBD2 may supply D (6 bases each). Trimming left V 0 bases short and J 0 bases short, with 14 bases between. This CDR3 is 17 amino acids long. Looked up from germline, CDR1 is LNHDA and CDR2 is SQIVND (reference sequence). CDR3 bases: TGTGCCAGTAGTATAGATTGGCGAGGGGGGTACCAAGAGACCCAGTACTTC. Translating it yields CASSIDWRGGYQETQYF.

The chain uses TRBV27 and TRBJ2-5; TRBD2 matches 10 bases. This CDR3 region has 16 residues. CDR1 MNHEY and CDR2 SMNVEV come from the germline V gene (reference sequence). The V gene end was trimmed by 3 bases and the J gene end by 5 bases; junction bases not matched to a gene: 9. The CDR3: CASSLVGLAGAETQYF. The CDR3 DNA follows: TGTGCCAGCAGTTTGGTTGGTCTAGCGGGAGCGGAGACCCAGTACTTC.

This clone appeared once. This chain uses TRBV9 with TRBJ2-1, with D unresolved. This CDR3 region has 14 residues. Germline V gene data show CDR1 as SGDLS and CDR2 as YYNGEE. V was shortened by 1 base and J by 7 bases, with 12 bases between the two germline ends. The CDR3 sequence: CASSVSGDGNEQFF. The CDR3 DNA is TGTGCCAGCAGCGTAAGTGGGGATGGTAATGAGCAGTTCTTC.

This chain connects TRBV7-9 to TRBJ2-2; the D gene is possibly TRBD2 (5 bases). Germline V lookup: CDR1 SEHNR, CDR2 FQNEAQ (reference sequence). The germline V and J ends were trimmed by 7 bases and 15 bases, with 18 bases remaining between them. The CDR3 has 12 residues. CDR3 sequence: CASTLTRGLLFF. CDR3 nucleotide sequence: TGTGCCAGCACTCTTACTAGAGGACTGTTGTTTTTT.

The chain joins TRBV5-6 to TRBJ1-1; no firm D call. CDR3 length: 15 amino acids. CDR1 is SGHDT and CDR2 is YYEEEE in the germline V gene. Between the trimmed V and J ends, which lost 0 bases and 1 base, there was a span of 10 bases. CDR3 nucleotide sequence: TGTGCCAGCAGCTTGGTAAAAGGGCGGAACACTGAAGCTTTCTTT. This sequence encodes CASSLVKGRNTEAFF.

The CDR3 region is CASSLGHYEQYF. The CDR3 bases are TGTGCCAGCAGTTTGGGACACTACGAGCAGTACTTC. The chain has TRBV28 and TRBJ2-7, with D possibly TRBD1 on 6 matching bases. V dropped 3 bases and J dropped 3 bases, with 6 bases sitting between them. Germline V lookup: CDR1 MDHEN, CDR2 SYDVKM. This CDR3 contains 12 residues.

The chain links TRBV27 to TRBJ1-3, with 7 bases lining up with TRBD1. V was clipped by 0 bases and J by 4 bases; unmatched bases: 3. This CDR3 has 15 residues. In germline, CDR1 is MNHEY, CDR2 SMNVEV (reference sequence). The CDR3 DNA sequence: TGTGCCAGCAGTTTATCGATGGGACAGGGAAACACCATATATTTT. Its protein is CASSLSMGQGNTIYF.

The J gene is TRBJ2-5, the V gene TRBV7-8; 9 nucleotides line up with TRBD2. The DNA end is a closer match to TRBJ2-7, so the J assignment may be wrong. The germline V gene encodes CDR1 SGHVS and CDR2 FQNEAQ. The length of the CDR3 is 16 residues. The CDR3 region is CASSLGCSGSGCEQYF. The DNA for the CDR3 is TGTGCCAGCAGCTTAGGGTGTAGCGGGAGTGGTTGCGAGCAGTACTTC.

The J gene is TRBJ2-2, the V gene TRBV5-1; D possibly corresponds to TRBD1 (6 bases). CDR3 length: 16 amino acids. V lost 3 bases and J lost 1, with 13 bases in between. Germline CDR1 SGHRS, CDR2 YFSETQ. CDR3 DNA: TGCGCCAGCAGCTACTATCGGGACAAGAACACCGGGGAGCTGTTTTTT. Amino acids: CASSYYRDKNTGELFF.

This clone was observed a single time. The chain combines TRBV28 with TRBJ2-1, with D unresolved. Trimming left V 4 bases short and J 8 bases short, with 9 bases between. The CDR3 spans 12 residues. Germline CDR1 is MDHEN and CDR2 is SYDVKM. The CDR3 loop is CASSSPWDEQFF. The CDR3 region has the DNA TGTGCCAGCAGTTCACCATGGGATGAGCAGTTCTTC.